This TCR beta chain was retrieved from a study of PD-1 blockade in classical Hodgkin lymphoma (dated by TCRdb to 2019 to 2021). For context, the study as a whole: To define a peripheral blood immune signature of response to PD-1 blockade in classical Hodgkin lymphoma, the study combined TCR beta sequencing with CyTOF.

Note on this clone: Its antigen target is currently unknown. No base-level quality is on record; no much larger clone is a single base apart.

The Qiagen DNeasy kit was used to extract genomic DNA both from unsorted PBMCs and from the negatively selected CD4+ and CD8+ fractions. Using primers that anneal to V and J segments, immunoSEQ multiplex PCR amplified the TCR beta CDR3 regions. A synthetic immune receptor repertoire was used to minimize amplification bias, and any remaining bias was removed computationally after sequencing. The study's own analysis went as follows. Custom Python scripts were used to quantify repertoire diversity as the Shannon entropy index. Unsorted, CD4+ and CD8+ repertoires were examined separately, except in combined analyses, for which CD4+ and CD8+ sequences were merged in silico. Sourced from immuneACCESS, this table was stored by TCRdb with only in-frame sequences that have V and J called. A share of the clones is absent; for the studies checked, an unresolved V gene accounts for under half, and the remainder has no known explanation. That table is the source of V, J and clone size, and D and trimming were worked out from the DNA. For this sample the table gives around 20,000 clones, of which around 86% were detected only once. The ten largest make up around 1.2% of the sample.

Broader findings and caveats from the paper: The study was restricted to a single clinical trial cohort, and the causes of repertoire differences, possibly disease activity or prior therapy, were left undefined. Baseline TCR diversity was reported to be lower in newly diagnosed patients than in healthy donors and to be lower still in relapsed/refractory patients.

The time point label for this specimen denotes: newly diagnosed, previously untreated cHL patient sample. Magnetic negative selection with a Miltenyi CD4+ T cell isolation kit was used to purify CD4+ T cells from thawed PBMCs. To serve as a comparison group for the relapsed/refractory trial patients, PBMCs were sequenced from patients with newly diagnosed, previously untreated classical Hodgkin lymphoma. Peripheral blood was collected in 8 mL Vacutainer Cell Preparation Tubes, from which PBMCs were isolated by centrifugation and then cryopreserved. Purified CD4+ and CD8+ fractions were prepared only for cases with an additional available PBMC sample. Magnetically labelled cells were depleted on LS columns in a quadroMACS separator, and the flow-through was collected as the purified fraction. Trimming takes 0 bases from V and 4 bases from J, and the germline ends sit 13 bases apart. The germline V gene provides CDR1 SGDLS and CDR2 YYNGEE. From its cysteine to its phenylalanine, the CDR3 spans 15 amino acids. Only the CDR3 DNA is retained, 45 bases long and in frame from the first base.

The TCR sequence derives from a human donor with classical Hodgkin lymphoma. Specimen: CD4+ T cells from blood. This chain is built from TRBV9 and TRBJ1-1, with no confidently assigned D gene. The DNA reads TGTGCCAGCAGCGTAGCTACGGGGTTCAGCACTGAAGCTTTCTTT. Its amino acids are CASSVATGFSTEAFF.